Shown below are 17 T cell receptor beta chains from a single sample sequenced in a study of high-grade serous ovarian cancer treatment subgroups. Libraries were prepared by immunoSEQ multiplex PCR; TCRdb keeps only in-frame clonotypes and omits some of them. Among approximately 1,600 clones listed, roughly 70% were seen once. Tumor samples were taken before definitive surgery or chemotherapy. The specimen sequenced was tumor tissue. The receptors were sampled from a human donor with high-grade serous ovarian cancer.

The chain joins TRBV9 to TRBJ2-7, with 9 bases identical to TRBD2. V dropped 5 bases and J dropped 4; count of bases not matched to a gene: 13. In germline, CDR1 is SGDLS, CDR2 YYNGEE. The CDR3 covers 16 residues. The CDR3 protein is CASSPEVSGRSYEQYF. CDR3 nucleotide sequence: TGTGCCAGCAGTCCTGAGGTTAGCGGGAGAAGTTACGAGCAGTACTTC.

V is TRBV10-3 and J is TRBJ2-7; no definite D call. This CDR3 has 9 amino acids. V was pared by 8 bases and J by 5 bases, with 4 bases between. Germline V gene lookup returns CDR1 ENHRY and CDR2 SYGVKD. The DNA for the CDR3 is TGTGCCATCGACAACGAGCAGTACTTC. Translating gives CAIDNEQYF.

The chain recombines TRBV11-1 with TRBJ1-6, with 10 bases lining up with TRBD1. Trimming cost V 2 bases and J 7 bases; bases outside gene matches: 5. The V gene's germline CDR1 is SGHAT and CDR2 FQDESV (reference sequence). CDR3 length equals 16 residues. CDR3 coding DNA: TGTGCCAGCAGCTTAAATGGGGACAGGGGAAATTCACCCCTCCACTTT. Encoded protein: CASSLNGDRGNSPLHF.

This chain links TRBV7-2 with TRBJ2-2, with a possible D match to TRBD1 (6 bases). This CDR3 contains 15 residues. Per germline, CDR1 SGHTA and CDR2 FQGNSA. V lost 3 bases and J lost 8, with 16 bases in between. Written as DNA, the CDR3 is TGTGCCAGCAGCTTCGGGACACCCTCCATGGGGGAGCTGTTTTTT. This translates into CASSFGTPSMGELFF.

The chain is built from TRBV11-3 and TRBJ1-2; tentative D call: TRBD1 (5 bases). The CDR3 consists of 15 residues. The germline V gene encodes CDR1 SGHNT and CDR2 YENEEA. The V end was cut by 1 base, the J end by 4 bases, with 13 bases between. As DNA, the CDR3 is TGTGCCAGCAGCTTAGCGCTGACGGGACGCTATGGCTACACCTTC. Translated, it gives CASSLALTGRYGYTF.

The genes are TRBV9 and TRBJ2-1; no clear D gene. V gave up 0 bases and J gave up 5 bases, with 15 bases separating them. Germline CDR1 is SGDLS and CDR2 is YYNGEE. This CDR3 comprises 16 residues. CDR3 DNA: TGTGCCAGCAGCGTAGAGGGCTACCTGGTGGACAATGAGCAGTTCTTC. Translated: CASSVEGYLVDNEQFF.

Written as DNA, the CDR3 is TGTGCCAGCAGCCCGGGCCCCGGAAAGGGGCGCACAGATACGCAGTATTTT. Translation gives CASSPGPGKGRTDTQYF. The chain joins TRBV13 to TRBJ2-3, with D perhaps TRBD1 (5 bases). V was trimmed by 5 bases and J by 1 base, leaving 19 bases between them. This CDR3 is 17 amino acids long. CDR1 is PRHDT, CDR2 FYEKMQ, per germline (reference sequence).

J is TRBJ1-4 and V is TRBV7-9; D is possibly TRBD1 (5 bases). V was pared by 0 bases and J by 7 bases, with 9 bases between. Germline V gives CDR1 SEHNR, CDR2 FQNEAQ (reference sequence). This CDR3 is built from 14 residues. As DNA, the CDR3 is TGTGCCAGCAGCTTAGCCGGAGGGACTGAAAAACTGTTTTTT. Its protein product is CASSLAGGTEKLFF.

By frequency in the sample, this clone is hyperexpanded (1% or more). The rearrangement links TRBV4-1 to TRBJ2-7; the D is unclear. V was clipped by 3 bases and J by 6 bases, with 15 bases between them. The CDR3 is made up of 14 amino acids. Per germline, CDR1 MGHRA and CDR2 YSYEKL. CDR3 amino acids: CASSHRTETSEQYF. CDR3 DNA: TGCGCCAGCAGCCATAGGACGGAGACGTCCGAGCAGTACTTC.

The genes are TRBV19 and TRBJ1-1; no definite D call. Germline V CDR1 and CDR2: LNHDA, SQIVND (reference sequence). V shed 2 bases and J shed 1 base, with 8 bases lying between them. This CDR3 comprises 14 residues. The CDR3 DNA reads as TGTGCCAGTAGTATATATGGTACGAACACTGAAGCTTTCTTT. Its protein product is CASSIYGTNTEAFF.

This chain uses TRBV19 with TRBJ2-7; 9 bases fit TRBD1. The CDR3 is made up of 14 amino acids. Germline CDR1 LNHDA, CDR2 SQIVND (reference sequence). J lost 2 bases, V lost 6 bases, and 5 bases had no gene match. The CDR3 region has the DNA TGTGCCAGTAGCAGGACAGGGGAGACCTACGAGCAGTACTTC. Amino acids: CASSRTGETYEQYF.

The chain employs TRBV19 and TRBJ2-1, with 13 bases fitting TRBD2. The CDR3 is made up of 15 amino acids. The V gene's germline CDR1 is LNHDA and CDR2 SQIVND (reference sequence). The J segment lost 9 bases and the V segment lost 5 bases, leaving 7 bases of the junction unmatched. CDR3 in DNA: TGTGCCAGTAGTTTCGGACTAGCGGGAGTCTTTGAGCAGTTCTTC. This encodes CASSFGLAGVFEQFF.

The chain links TRBV9 to TRBJ1-6; a possible D gene is TRBD1 (6 bases). Germline assignment: CDR1 SGDLS and CDR2 YYNGEE. V lost 0 bases to trimming and J lost 5 bases, with 9 bases between them. The CDR3 contains 15 residues. In nucleotides, the CDR3 is TGTGCCAGCAGCGTAGGGACAGAGAATAATTCACCCCTCCACTTT. Amino acid sequence: CASSVGTENNSPLHF. The complete variable domain, with remaining parts taken from reference TRBV9 and TRBJ1-6, reads DSGVTQTPKHLITATGQRVTLRCSPRSGDLSVYWYQQSLDQGLQFLIQYYNGEERAKGNILERFSAQQFPDLHSELNLSSLELGDSALYFCASSVGTENNSPLHFGNGTRLTVT.

This clone appeared a few times. This chain connects TRBV6-5 to TRBJ2-5, with 7 bases that match TRBD1. After removal of 1 base from V and 7 bases from J, the junction contained 9 bases not matched to a gene. Germline V gene sequence: CDR1 MNHEY, CDR2 SVGAGI. There are 15 residues in the CDR3. CDR3 protein: CASSYLTGSGATQYF. The CDR3 coding sequence is TGTGCCAGCAGTTACTTGACAGGGTCTGGGGCGACCCAGTACTTC.

V is TRBV11-3 and J is TRBJ2-2; D is ambiguous. Germline CDR1 SGHNT, CDR2 YENEEA. This CDR3 comprises 16 residues. Trimming took 6 bases from V and 3 from J, leaving 17 bases between them. The CDR3 protein is CASRLFSGAYTGELFF. The CDR3 DNA reads TGTGCCAGCAGGCTATTTTCGGGCGCCTACACCGGGGAGCTGTTTTTT.

V is TRBV27 and J is TRBJ1-1; TRBD1 matches at 8 bases. V lost 5 bases, J lost 2 bases, and 10 bases stayed unmatched. Germline CDR1 and CDR2: MNHEY and SMNVEV (reference sequence). The CDR3 covers 16 residues. CDR3 in amino acids: CASSANRGSLNTEAFF. CDR3 sequence (DNA): TGTGCCAGCAGTGCCAACAGGGGGTCCCTCAACACTGAAGCTTTCTTT.

J is TRBJ1-2 and V is TRBV11-2; the D is unclear. CDR3 size: 16 residues. Germline assignment: CDR1 SGHAT and CDR2 FQNNGV. V was cut by 5 bases and J by 2 bases, with 18 bases left in between. The CDR3 reads CASSQVGRDPNYGYTF. In DNA form, the CDR3 reads TGTGCCAGCAGCCAGGTCGGGAGGGATCCCAACTATGGCTACACCTTC.